These 27 T cell receptor beta chains were all obtained from the same sample, sequenced in a study of metastatic and nonmetastatic thyroid tumors. TCRdb reassembled clones from the PCR reads with MiXCR. The sample contains approximately 13,000 clones, 24% of which appear only once. No patient received treatment before thyroid surgery. Sequencing input: blood. The receptors come from a male donor with papillary thyroid cancer or a benign thyroid nodule (not recorded which). Some clones in this sample may be carry-over from other donors' samples.

By share, this clone ranks as medium-sized. J is TRBJ1-1 and V is TRBV7-2; 7 nucleotides match TRBD1. This CDR3 spans 15 amino acids. Germline V lookup: CDR1 SGHTA, CDR2 FQGNSA. Germline trimming cut 6 bases from V and 1 base from J; bases unmatched to any gene: 8. In nucleotides, the CDR3 is TGTGCCAGCAGACATAACAGGGGATGGAACACTGAAGCTTTCTTT. It encodes CASRHNRGWNTEAFF.

By sample share, this clone is medium-sized. The chain has TRBV6-5 and TRBJ1-3, with D perhaps TRBD1 (5 bases). V shed 0 bases and J shed 3 bases, with 12 bases lying between them. From germline, CDR1 is MNHEY and CDR2 SVGAGI. This CDR3 has 16 amino acids. CDR3 sequence (DNA): TGTGCCAGCAGTTACTCGCTCGGGACCGTTGGAAACACCATATATTTT. It yields the protein CASSYSLGTVGNTIYF.

Many counts were recorded for this clone. A read error may produce the germline difference seen at one junction end. This sequence joins TRBV29-1 and TRBJ1-4; 7 bases match TRBD1. This CDR3 region has 15 residues. Germline CDR1 reads SQVTM; CDR2 reads ANQGSEA. The CDR3 reads CSALEGAGVNEKLFF. In nucleotides, the CDR3 is TGCAGCGCTTTAGAGGGGGCGGGGGTTAATGAGAAACTGTTTTTT. The variable domain in full, with the rest retrieved from reference TRBV29-1 and TRBJ1-4, is SAVISQKPSRDICQRGTSLTIQCQVDSQVTMMFWYRQQPGQSLTLIATANQGSEATYESGFVIDKFPISRPNLTFSTLTVSNMSPEDSSIYLCSALEGAGVNEKLFFGSGTQLSVL.

Turning to this clone: The CDR3 does not close with the conserved phenylalanine or tryptophan, likely indicating a read error. V is TRBV6-2 or TRBV6-3 and J is TRBJ1-6, with 9 bases fitting TRBD1. The germline CDR1 and CDR2 sequences are MNHEY and SVGEGT. This CDR3 comprises 15 residues. V dropped 6 bases and J dropped 8; count of bases not matched to a gene: 8. The CDR3: CASRPRTGADSPLHL. The CDR3 DNA reads TGTGCCAGCAGGCCAAGGACAGGGGCCGATTCACCCCTCCACTTA.

J is TRBJ1-1 and V is TRBV6-1; possibly TRBD1 for D (5 bases). Germline values: CDR1 MNHNS, CDR2 SASEGT. The CDR3 is 16 residues long. Trimming removed 5 bases at V and 3 bases at J, with 19 bases between. The CDR3 loop is CASSPGTTLKDTEAFF. CDR3 in DNA: TGTGCCAGCAGTCCCGGGACTACCTTGAAGGACACTGAAGCTTTCTTT.

Sample share makes this clone medium-sized. The rearrangement joins TRBV6-1 to TRBJ2-7; D is unclear. V was trimmed by 6 bases and J by 2 bases, leaving 11 bases between them. The CDR3 length is 13 residues. CDR1 and CDR2 (germline): MNHNS, SASEGT. CDR3 DNA: TGTGCCAGCAGGCCGAGTCAGGCCTACGAGCAGTACTTC. Its protein product is CASRPSQAYEQYF.

This clone is categorized as medium-sized. The gene calls are TRBV6-1 and TRBJ2-1; 11 nucleotides match TRBD2. Germline V lookup: CDR1 MNHNS, CDR2 SASEGT. J lost 5 bases, V lost 5 bases, and 5 bases had no gene match. The CDR3 sequence is 15 residues long. The CDR3 region is CASSTGTSGHNEQFF. The CDR3 DNA is TGTGCCAGCAGTACCGGGACTAGCGGACACAATGAGCAGTTCTTC.

This clone is termed medium-sized (0.01 to 0.1%). Here the CDR3 reads CASSLESGMQGEQFF. The CDR3 DNA follows: TGTGCCAGCAGCTTAGAGAGCGGTATGCAGGGCGAGCAGTTCTTC. The V gene is TRBV11-2, the J gene TRBJ2-1; D is tentatively TRBD1 or TRBD2 (5 bases each). V dropped 0 bases and J dropped 10 bases, with 16 bases sitting between them. Germline CDR1 reads SGHAT; CDR2 reads FQNNGV. This CDR3 region has 15 residues.

The chain couples TRBV7-2 to TRBJ1-5; no clear D gene. The length of the CDR3 is 14 residues. Trimming left V 0 bases short and J 5 bases short, with 8 bases between. Germline assignment: CDR1 SGHTA and CDR2 FQGNSA. CDR3 protein: CASSLASIDQPQHF. As DNA, the CDR3 is TGTGCCAGCAGCTTAGCGTCGATAGATCAGCCCCAGCATTTT.

The chain has TRBV6-5 and TRBJ1-4, with 7 bases aligning to TRBD1. Germline values: CDR1 MNHEY, CDR2 SVGAGI. The CDR3 runs to 16 residues. The V gene end was trimmed by 2 bases and the J gene end by 6 bases; junction bases not matched to a gene: 9. CDR3 loop: CASSYASGGLDEKLFF. The CDR3 bases are TGTGCCAGCAGTTACGCCTCAGGGGGGCTTGATGAAAAACTGTTTTTT.

In the case of this clone: Other DNA variants within this sample encode the same CDR3. The chain has TRBV6-2 or TRBV6-3 and TRBJ2-1; 12 bases line up with TRBD2. Germline V gene data show CDR1 as MNHEY and CDR2 as SVGEGT. The trim removed 5 bases at V and 7 bases at J, leaving 3 bases unmatched. There are 14 residues in the CDR3. The CDR3 bases are TGTGCCAGCAGTCTAGCGGGAGGGCCTAATGAGCAGTTCTTC. Translated: CASSLAGGPNEQFF.

This clone has just a few counts. This rearrangement joins TRBV12-3 or TRBV12-4 to TRBJ2-7; D unresolved. V was cut by 0 bases and J by 7 bases, with 7 bases left in between. CDR3 length: 12 residues. In DNA, the CDR3 is TGTGCCAGCAGTTTAGCTTCCATGGAGCAGTACTTC. Translating it yields CASSLASMEQYF.

This clone was counted only a few times. The rearrangement joins TRBV12-3 or TRBV12-4 to TRBJ2-7, with 7 nucleotides matching TRBD2. The CDR3 runs 13 residues. V lost 3 bases to trimming and J lost 2 bases; unmatched junction nucleotides: 1. The CDR3 here is CASSFREAYEQYF. The CDR3 nucleotides read TGTGCCAGCAGTTTCCGGGAGGCCTACGAGCAGTACTTC.

The sample holds many counts of this clone. One end of the junction is discordant with germline, which a read error may explain. The J gene is TRBJ2-1, the V gene TRBV7-7, with 12 bases aligning to TRBD1. CDR1 and CDR2 (germline): SSHAT, FNYEAQ (reference sequence). The CDR3 extends over 15 amino acids. The CDR3 loop is CASSSGTGGLDEQFF. The DNA of the CDR3 is TGTGCTAGCAGCTCCGGGACAGGGGGCTTGGATGAGCAGTTCTTC.

By share, this clone ranks as medium-sized. The J gene is TRBJ2-2, the V gene TRBV2, with D possibly TRBD2 on 5 matching bases. Trimming shortened V by 8 bases and J by 2 bases, and 15 bases separated the two germline ends. Germline V CDR1 and CDR2: SNHLY, FYNNEI. CDR3 size: 15 residues. CDR3 amino acids: CASLAGEFNTGELFF. CDR3 coding DNA: TGTGCCAGCTTGGCCGGGGAGTTCAACACCGGGGAGCTGTTTTTT.

This chain connects TRBV20-1 to TRBJ1-5, with D possibly being TRBD1 (5 bases). Germline CDR1 is DFQATT and CDR2 is SNEGSKA (reference sequence). Trimming stripped 0 bases from V and 6 bases from J, with 15 bases between. The CDR3 consists of 15 residues. Here the CDR3 reads CSAREGGVVGQPQHF. The CDR3 coding sequence is TGCAGTGCTAGAGAGGGGGGGGTGGTTGGTCAGCCCCAGCATTTT.

This chain links TRBV27 with TRBJ2-3; D possibly uses TRBD1 or TRBD2 (5 bases each). CDR1 and CDR2 from the germline V gene are MNHEY and SMNVEV (reference sequence). The CDR3 is 14 amino acids. With 1 base removed from V and 4 bases from J, the gap between germline ends came to 9 bases. CDR3 residues: CASSLWGSPDTQYF. CDR3 coding DNA: TGTGCCAGCAGTTTATGGGGGTCACCAGATACGCAGTATTTT.

J is TRBJ1-2 and V is TRBV6-6, with 8 bases fitting TRBD1. The CDR3 spans 14 residues. The V gene's germline CDR1 is MNHNY and CDR2 SVGAGI (reference sequence). J was trimmed by 5 bases and V by 3 bases; bases with no gene match: 5. CDR3 loop: CASSYFQGAYGYTF. The CDR3 DNA follows: TGTGCCAGCAGTTATTTTCAGGGGGCTTATGGCTACACCTTC.

By share, this clone counts as medium-sized (0.01 to 0.1%). This chain uses TRBV6-2 or TRBV6-3 with TRBJ2-3; a possible D gene is TRBD1 (5 bases). V lost 2 bases, J lost 0 bases, and 12 bases lay in between. CDR1 is MNHEY, CDR2 SVGEGT, per germline. The CDR3 spans 16 residues. In nucleotides, the CDR3 is TGTGCCAGCAGTTACAAGACAGAGGCTAGCACAGATACGCAGTATTTT. Amino acid sequence: CASSYKTEASTDTQYF.

This clone is labeled medium-sized. CDR3 sequence (DNA): TGTGCCGCCACAGGGGTCCCCGGCTGGAATGAGCAGTTCTTC. Protein sequence: CAATGVPGWNEQFF. This chain joins TRBV6-1 and TRBJ2-1, with TRBD1 matching over 7 bases. V lost 11 bases, J lost 7 bases, and 14 bases stayed unmatched. This CDR3 has 14 amino acids. The germline V gene encodes CDR1 MNHNS and CDR2 SASEGT.

This clone showed up just once. In nucleotides, the CDR3 is TGTGCCAGCAGTGAAGGCCCGAATGAGACCCAGTACTTC. Translation gives CASSEGPNETQYF. The V gene is TRBV6-1, the J gene TRBJ2-5, with unresolved D. The CDR3 has 13 amino acids. V lost 1 base, J lost 5 bases, and 8 bases lay in between. The V gene's germline CDR1 is MNHNS and CDR2 SASEGT.

The gene calls are TRBV2 and TRBJ1-5, with TRBD1 matching over 9 bases. Germline V gene lookup returns CDR1 SNHLY and CDR2 FYNNEI. Trimming cost V 6 bases and J 1 base; bases outside gene matches: 4. The CDR3 totals 15 residues. The CDR3: CASRQGTGSNQPQHF. Here the CDR3 DNA reads TGTGCCAGCAGACAAGGGACAGGGAGCAATCAGCCCCAGCATTTT.

This clone was recorded a few times. This chain uses TRBV6-1 with TRBJ2-7; TRBD2 matches at 9 bases. CDR3 length: 15 residues. Unmatched junction bases numbered 18, after V lost 8 bases and J lost 10 bases. Per germline, CDR1 MNHNS and CDR2 SASEGT. The chain's CDR3 is CASGAGGPPSNGQYF. The CDR3, as DNA: TGTGCCAGCGGGGCGGGAGGGCCCCCCTCAAACGGCCAGTACTTC.

This clone appeared a few times. The chain carries TRBV27 and TRBJ2-7; D is ambiguous. Germline V gene lookup returns CDR1 MNHEY and CDR2 SMNVEV (reference sequence). Trimming took 2 bases from V and 3 from J, leaving 14 bases between them. This CDR3 is built from 15 residues. This CDR3 reads CASSLRGRAGYEQYF. In nucleotides, the CDR3 is TGTGCCAGCAGTTTACGCGGACGGGCAGGCTACGAGCAGTACTTC.

This clone was observed many times. The J gene is TRBJ2-4, the V gene TRBV12-3 or TRBV12-4; possibly TRBD2 for D (5 bases). Trimming stripped 4 bases from V and 1 base from J, with 8 bases between. The CDR3 contains 14 residues. Here the CDR3 reads CASSYSVAKNIQYF. CDR3 DNA sequence: TGTGCCAGCAGTTATAGCGTTGCCAAAAACATTCAGTACTTC.

This clone was recorded a few times. The chain is built from TRBV6-2 or TRBV6-3 and TRBJ2-4, with D possibly matching TRBD2 (5 bases). Trimming left V 0 bases short and J 4 bases short, with 10 bases between. The CDR3 totals 15 residues. Germline CDR1 MNHEY, CDR2 SVGEGT. In nucleotides, the CDR3 is TGTGCCAGCAGTTACTCGATGAGGGATAAAAACATTCAGTACTTC. Translation gives CASSYSMRDKNIQYF.

This clone is medium-sized in the sample. The genes are TRBV10-3 and TRBJ1-2; 8 bases line up with TRBD1. The CDR3 totals 15 residues. Germline V CDR1 and CDR2: ENHRY, SYGVKD. Trimming removed 4 bases from V and 4 bases from J; junction bases left unmatched: 8. The CDR3 region has the DNA TGTGCCATCAGTGGGCAGGGGGCCGGTGGCTATGGCTACACCTTC. It translates to CAISGQGAGGYGYTF.